This T cell receptor beta chain was captured in a study of cytomegalovirus exposure and HLA in healthy donors. Germline V gene sequence: CDR1 SGHRS, CDR2 YFSETQ. V lost 7 bases, J lost 5 bases, and 12 bases stayed unmatched. CDR3 length: 18 amino acids. Profiling relied on immunoSEQ multiplex PCR, and the TCRdb table lists in-frame clones only, not all of them. Of about 260,000 clones detected, around 91% appear once; the ten largest clones hold approximately 3%. This clone was counted once. Input material: PBMCs. This sequence joins TRBV5-1 and TRBJ2-2; the match to TRBD2 covers 15 bases. The origin of this receptor is a young woman in good health and CMV-seronegative. CDR3: CASRRGLAGGPGTGELFF. The CDR3 coding sequence is TGCGCCAGCCGACGAGGACTAGCGGGAGGGCCCGGGACCGGGGAGCTGTTTTTT.